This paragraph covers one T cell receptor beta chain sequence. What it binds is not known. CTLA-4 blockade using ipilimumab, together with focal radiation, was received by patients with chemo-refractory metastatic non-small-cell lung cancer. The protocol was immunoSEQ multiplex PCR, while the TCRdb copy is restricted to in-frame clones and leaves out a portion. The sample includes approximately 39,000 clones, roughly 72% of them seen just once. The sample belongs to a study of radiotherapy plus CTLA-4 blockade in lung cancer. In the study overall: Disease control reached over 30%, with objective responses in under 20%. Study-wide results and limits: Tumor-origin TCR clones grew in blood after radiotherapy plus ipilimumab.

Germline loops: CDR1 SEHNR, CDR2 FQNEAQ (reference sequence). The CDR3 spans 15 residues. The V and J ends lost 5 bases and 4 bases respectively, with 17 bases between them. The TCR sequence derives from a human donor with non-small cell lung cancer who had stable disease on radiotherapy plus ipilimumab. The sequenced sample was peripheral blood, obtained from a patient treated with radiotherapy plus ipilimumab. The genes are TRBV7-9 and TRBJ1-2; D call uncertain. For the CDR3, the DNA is TGTGCCAGCAGCGTGCTGCAGGATTTGAGCTATGGCTACACCTTC. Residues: CASSVLQDLSYGYTF.